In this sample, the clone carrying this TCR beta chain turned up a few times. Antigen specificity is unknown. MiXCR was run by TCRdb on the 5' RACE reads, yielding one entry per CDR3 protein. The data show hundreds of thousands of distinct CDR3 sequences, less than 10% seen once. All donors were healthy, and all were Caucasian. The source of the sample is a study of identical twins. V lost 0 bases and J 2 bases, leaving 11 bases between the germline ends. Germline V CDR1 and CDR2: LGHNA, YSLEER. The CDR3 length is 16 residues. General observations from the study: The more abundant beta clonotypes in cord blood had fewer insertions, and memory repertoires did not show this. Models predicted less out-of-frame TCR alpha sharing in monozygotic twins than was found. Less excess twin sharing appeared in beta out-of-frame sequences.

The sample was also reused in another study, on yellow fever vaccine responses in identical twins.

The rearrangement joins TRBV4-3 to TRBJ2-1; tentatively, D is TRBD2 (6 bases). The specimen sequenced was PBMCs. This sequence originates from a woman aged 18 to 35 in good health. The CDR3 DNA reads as TGCGCCAGCAGCCAAGACCGGAGGGAGCCCTACAATGAGCAGTTCTTC. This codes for CASSQDRREPYNEQFF.